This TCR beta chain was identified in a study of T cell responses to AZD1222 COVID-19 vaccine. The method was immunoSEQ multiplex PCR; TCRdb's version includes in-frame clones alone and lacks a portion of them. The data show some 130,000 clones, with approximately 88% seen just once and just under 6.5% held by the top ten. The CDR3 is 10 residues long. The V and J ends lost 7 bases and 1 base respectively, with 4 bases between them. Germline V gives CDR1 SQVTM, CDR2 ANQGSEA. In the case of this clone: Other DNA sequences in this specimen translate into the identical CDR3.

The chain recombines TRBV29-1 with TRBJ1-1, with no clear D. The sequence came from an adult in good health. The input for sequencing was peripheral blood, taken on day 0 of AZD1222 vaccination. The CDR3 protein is CSARNTEAFF. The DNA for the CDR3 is TGCAGCGCTCGGAACACTGAAGCTTTCTTT.